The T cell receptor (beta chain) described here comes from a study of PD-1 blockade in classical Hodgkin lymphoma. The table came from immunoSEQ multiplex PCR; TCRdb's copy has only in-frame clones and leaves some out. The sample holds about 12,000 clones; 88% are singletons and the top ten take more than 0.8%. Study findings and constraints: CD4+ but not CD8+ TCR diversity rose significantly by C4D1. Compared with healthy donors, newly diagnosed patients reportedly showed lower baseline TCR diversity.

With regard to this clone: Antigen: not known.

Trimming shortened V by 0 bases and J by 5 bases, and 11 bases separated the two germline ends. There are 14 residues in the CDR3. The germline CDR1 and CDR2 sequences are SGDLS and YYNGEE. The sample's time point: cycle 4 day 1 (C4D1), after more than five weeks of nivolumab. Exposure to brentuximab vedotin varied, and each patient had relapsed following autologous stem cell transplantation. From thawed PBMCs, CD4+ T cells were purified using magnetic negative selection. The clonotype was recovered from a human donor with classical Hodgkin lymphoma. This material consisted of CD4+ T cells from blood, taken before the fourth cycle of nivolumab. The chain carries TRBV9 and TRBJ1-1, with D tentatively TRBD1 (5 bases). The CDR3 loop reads CASSVVSEGTEAFF. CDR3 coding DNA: TGTGCCAGCAGCGTAGTATCAGAGGGGACTGAAGCTTTCTTT. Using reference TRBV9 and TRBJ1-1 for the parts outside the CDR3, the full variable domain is DSGVTQTPKHLITATGQRVTLRCSPRSGDLSVYWYQQSLDQGLQFLIQYYNGEERAKGNILERFSAQQFPDLHSELNLSSLELGDSALYFCASSVVSEGTEAFFGQGTRLTVV.